The TCR beta chain described here comes from a study of shared clonotypes between healthy human individuals. Overall study: CD4 naive cells filled three plates per donor, CD4 memory three, CD8 naive two and CD8 memory one. Study-wide findings and caveats: Only blood was sampled, and tissue TCR repertoires likely differ from blood ones. Although depth was large, rarefaction showed that sequencing of the sorted subsets was incomplete.

The CDR3 is 15 amino acids. Germline values: CDR1 MDHEN, CDR2 SYDVKM. Deletions cut 8 bases from V and 3 bases from J, with 17 bases between. For this clone: Its matching antigen is unknown.

From CD4+ cells came CD45RA+ naive and CD45RA-negative memory subsets. Generated by immunoSEQ multiplex PCR, the TCRdb table keeps only in-frame clones and is missing some. The repertoire has more than 900,000 clones, around 78% of them found once; the top ten carry 0.5% to 0.65%. The rearrangement uses TRBV28 and TRBJ1-5; D call uncertain. This sequence was found in a man younger than 35 in good health. Some clones in this sample may be carry-over from other donors' samples. Material: memory CD4+ T cells from PBMCs. The subset: CD45RA-negative fraction. This chain's CDR3 is CASWSGAPLNQPQHF. The CDR3 DNA sequence: TGTGCCAGCTGGTCTGGAGCACCTCTCAATCAGCCCCAGCATTTT. The complete variable domain, with remaining parts taken from reference TRBV28 and TRBJ1-5, reads DVKVTQSSRYLVKRTGEKVFLECVQDMDHENMFWYRQDPGLGLRLIYFSYDVKMKEKGDIPEGYSVSREKKERFSLILESASTNQTSMYLCASWSGAPLNQPQHFGDGTRLSIL.